The clone carrying this TCR beta chain was seen just once. A much larger clone lies a single base off, so this may be a read error. This sample is drawn from a study of lung T cells in sarcoidosis with Löfgren's syndrome. TCRdb redid the calling of the reads with MiXCR, one entry per CDR3 protein. The table shows about 1,000 distinct CDR3 sequences, with less than 30% occurring only once. The receptor comes from a human donor with sarcoidosis (Löfgren's syndrome or another form), or a control subject (not recorded which). Material: CD4+ T cells from bronchoalveolar lavage.

The CDR3 region is CSATGTGDKNEQFF. CDR3 bases: TGCAGTGCTACCGGGACAGGGGATAAGAATGAGCAGTTCTTC. The chain joins TRBV20-1 to TRBJ2-1; 10 bases line up with TRBD1. Germline values: CDR1 DFQATT, CDR2 SNEGSKA (reference sequence). With 4 bases clipped from V and 7 bases from J, the junction kept 7 bases outside the gene matches. The CDR3 is 14 amino acids.